This note documents a single TCR beta chain sequence. This entry comes from a study of blood T cells in healthy people across ages. The V gene lost 2 bases and the J gene lost 7 bases, with 15 bases spanning the gap. CDR1 SGHKS and CDR2 YYEKEE come from the germline V gene (reference sequence). This CDR3 is built from 15 residues. Combining a sample-barcoded 5' primer with a J-beta primer mix, a second PCR ran for 7 to 11 cycles. All samples gave at least 2.5 million CDR3-containing paired-end reads. TCRdb ran MiXCR on the 5' RACE reads and lists one entry per CDR3 protein. The data show about 720,000 distinct CDR3 sequences, approximately 25% seen once. The study drew donors from healthy Caucasian individuals in Russia aged roughly 6 to 95. The same sample was also studied in work on T cells of mothers and their children.

The TCR comes from a boy aged 5-17 years in good health. Sequencing was carried out using blood. The chain joins TRBV5-5 to TRBJ2-2; TRBD1 might be the D (6 bases). The CDR3 reads CASSFYRVGNGELFF. CDR3 coding DNA: TGTGCCAGCAGCTTTTACAGGGTCGGAAACGGGGAGCTGTTTTTT.